A selection of T cell receptor beta chains follows, all from one sample in a study of response to subunit inactivated influenza vaccine. TCRdb re-called the RT-PCR reads with MiXCR, one entry per CDR3 protein. The repertoire holds 430,000 or so distinct CDR3 sequences, with approximately 11% as singletons. This sample comprised PBMCs from blood, obtained 45 days after vaccination. These receptors came from a man aged 50 to 59 who received an inactivated influenza vaccine. Both conserved end residues are part of each CDR3. A D gene is named only where the DNA matches it firmly. The size entry is marked missing in some rows and otherwise reads once, few, many or a size class.

>TRBD1|few|TRBV5-6|TRBJ1-3|15
TGTGCCAGCAGCGCGATGGACAGGGGCGGAAACACCATATATTTT
CASSAMDRGGNTIYF
>NA|NA|TRBV18|TRBJ2-1|17
TGTGCCAGCTCACCATTAGGTTCTGGCAAGGGACACAATGAGCAGTTCTTC
CASSPLGSGKGHNEQFF
>NA|NA|TRBV6-2/TRBV6-3|TRBJ1-5|12
TGTGCCAGCAGCCGCCTGGAACAGCCCCAGCATTTT
CASSRLEQPQHF
>TRBD1|NA|TRBV12-3/TRBV12-4|TRBJ1-5|17
TGTGCCAGCACCCCGGGACAGGCTCGATATAGCAATCAGCCCCAGCATTTT
CASTPGQARYSNQPQHF
>NA|few|TRBV3-1|TRBJ2-5|14
TGTGCCAGCAGCCAAGTCCGGGGGAGGGAGACCCAGTACTTC
CASSQVRGRETQYF
>NA|NA|TRBV2|TRBJ2-7|15
TGTGCCAGCAGTGAGAGGTGGGGGTACTCCTACGAGCAGTACTTC
CASSERWGYSYEQYF
>NA|NA|TRBV20-1|TRBJ2-2|13
TGCAGTGCTAGGGGTATTGGCACCGGGGAGCTGTTTTTT
CSARGIGTGELFF
>NA|few|TRBV20-1|TRBJ1-2|14
TGCAGTGCTAGAGGAAGAGAGGTTGACTATGGCTACACCTTC
CSARGREVDYGYTF
>TRBD1|few|TRBV7-2|TRBJ2-7|14
TGTGCCAGCAGCGCACAGGGGAGCTTGGACGAGCAGTACTTC
CASSAQGSLDEQYF
>NA|NA|TRBV29-1|TRBJ1-1|16
TGCAGCGGGGAAGGGGGAACAGGAGAATGGAACACTGAAGCTTTCTTT
CSGEGGTGEWNTEAFF
>NA|few|TRBV20-1|TRBJ2-5|13
TGCAGTGCTAGGAGGGGCAGGGTGGAGACCCAGTACTTC
CSARRGRVETQYF
>NA|few|TRBV5-1|TRBJ2-5|16
TGCGCCAGCAGCTTGGCGGCCATTGGTGTCGGGGAGACCCAGTACTTC
CASSLAAIGVGETQYF
>NA|NA|TRBV10-3|TRBJ2-7|12
TGTGCCATCAGTGAGTCTACTGGAGAGCAGTACTTC
CAISESTGEQYF
>NA|few|TRBV4-2|TRBJ1-3|15
TGTGCCAGCAGCGAACAGGGTGGCCCTGGAAACACCATATATTTT
CASSEQGGPGNTIYF
>TRBD1|NA|TRBV20-1|TRBJ1-4|14
TGCAGTGCTCCTCCAGGGGGAGCTAATGAAAAACTGTTTTTT
CSAPPGGANEKLFF
>NA|NA|TRBV7-9|TRBJ1-1|13
TGTGCCAGCAGCTTAGTAGAGGTCGGACAAGCTTTCTTT
CASSLVEVGQAFF
>TRBD2|NA|TRBV2|TRBJ2-1|17
TGTGCCTCTCCCAGGCTAGCGGGAGAAGGATCCTACAATGAGCAGTTCTTC
CASPRLAGEGSYNEQFF
>TRBD1|many|TRBV20-1|TRBJ2-7|14
TGCAGTGCTAGAGATCACAGGGGCGCCTACGAGCAGTACTTC
CSARDHRGAYEQYF
>NA|many|TRBV29-1|TRBJ1-1|14
TGCAGCGTTGAGTCCACCCGGGGTGTTACTGAAGCTTTCTTT
CSVESTRGVTEAFF
>NA|few|TRBV20-1|TRBJ2-5|11
TGCAGTGCCCTGATACGAGAGACCCAGTACTTC
CSALIRETQYF
>NA|NA|TRBV29-1|TRBJ2-1|12
TGCAGCGTTGAAGTGCGGTATACTGAGCAGTTCTTC
CSVEVRYTEQFF
>TRBD2|NA|TRBV6-2/TRBV6-3|TRBJ2-7|17
TGTGCCAGCAGTTACCCCCTTAGCGGGGTCGGTTCCTACGAGCAGTACTTC
CASSYPLSGVGSYEQYF
>TRBD2|NA|TRBV2|TRBJ2-1|15
TGTGCCAGCAGTGAAGAGCTAGCGGGACACAATGAGCAGTTCTTC
CASSEELAGHNEQFF
>TRBD1|many|TRBV10-3|TRBJ2-7|15
TGTGCCATCAGTGAAAGACAGGGCCTTACCTACGAGCAGTACTTC
CAISERQGLTYEQYF
>TRBD1|NA|TRBV10-3|TRBJ2-4|12
TGTGCCACCGGACAGGGCGAAAACATTCAGTACTTC
CATGQGENIQYF